The 12 T cell receptor beta chains listed next were all sequenced from one sample in a study of radiation and T cells in renal cell carcinoma. The repertoire was sequenced with immunoSEQ multiplex PCR; TCRdb's copy has only in-frame clones and lacks some. Of just under 80,000 clones listed, 80% to 90% are singletons. The time point: blood 2 weeks post-SBRT. Treatment reported: 15 Gy SBRT to primary tumor, nephrectomy 4 weeks later. The sample was blood, taken from a patient whose treatment included radiotherapy and nephrectomy. Source of these receptors: a woman in her fifties or sixties with renal cell carcinoma.

The chain couples TRBV10-3 to TRBJ2-5, with D uncertain. Germline V gene lookup returns CDR1 ENHRY and CDR2 SYGVKD. Trimming took 4 bases from V and 0 from J, leaving 6 bases between them. This CDR3 is built from 13 residues. The CDR3 DNA follows: TGTGCCATCAGTGGGAACTACCAAGAGACCCAGTACTTC. It yields the protein CAISGNYQETQYF.

The chain is built from TRBV5-1 and TRBJ2-5, with D uncertain. The CDR3 totals 13 residues. V lost 4 bases, J lost 1 base, and 8 bases lay in between. Germline V gene lookup returns CDR1 SGHRS and CDR2 YFSETQ. Here the CDR3 reads CASSESIQETQYF. CDR3 coding DNA: TGCGCCAGCAGCGAGTCTATCCAAGAGACCCAGTACTTC.

The gene calls are TRBV5-4 and TRBJ2-5; 9 bases fit TRBD2. The germline V gene has CDR1 SGHNT and CDR2 YYREEE (reference sequence). The CDR3 has 15 residues. V was clipped by 3 bases and J by 2 bases; unmatched bases: 5. CDR3 coding DNA: TGTGCCAGCAGCTCCATGACTAGCGGACAAGAGACCCAGTACTTC. Residues: CASSSMTSGQETQYF.

The chain joins TRBV6-5 to TRBJ2-2, with 9 bases matching TRBD1. CDR1 is MNHEY and CDR2 is SVGAGI in the germline V gene. V shed 5 bases and J 5 bases; nucleotides not matched to a gene: 6. CDR3 length: 15 residues. CDR3 nucleotide sequence: TGTGCCAGCAGTCGACAGGGGGGACGTACCGGGGAGCTGTTTTTT. It encodes CASSRQGGRTGELFF.

The chain joins TRBV15 to TRBJ2-1, with D uncertain. Germline V gene lookup returns CDR1 LNHNV and CDR2 YYDKDF (reference sequence). Trimming pared 0 bases from V and 4 bases from J, leaving 13 bases between. The CDR3 extends over 16 amino acids. The CDR3 here is CATSREGLSAYNEQFF. The CDR3 coding sequence is TGTGCCACCAGCAGAGAAGGGCTATCGGCGTACAATGAGCAGTTCTTC.

This chain links TRBV5-6 with TRBJ2-5, with D hard to call. The CDR3 has 13 residues. Deletions cut 1 base from V and 2 bases from J, with 6 bases between. Germline V gene data show CDR1 as SGHDT and CDR2 as YYEEEE. The CDR3 nucleotides read TGTGCCAGCAGCTTGATTTCGCAAGAGACCCAGTACTTC. Translation gives CASSLISQETQYF.

The chain is built from TRBV29-1 and TRBJ1-5; 10 bases map to TRBD1. The length of the CDR3 is 14 residues. Germline V gene lookup returns CDR1 SQVTM and CDR2 ANQGSEA. J was trimmed by 11 bases and V by 6 bases; bases with no gene match: 13. CDR3 protein: CSVGYKDRGLAQHF. The CDR3 DNA sequence: TGCAGCGTCGGATATAAGGACAGGGGGTTGGCCCAGCATTTT.

This chain links TRBV6-1 with TRBJ1-3, with D maybe TRBD1 (5 bases). The CDR3 is 15 amino acids. V lost 7 bases and J lost 3, with 16 bases in between. The germline V gene has CDR1 MNHNS and CDR2 SASEGT. The CDR3: CASMAGPLGGNTIYF. CDR3 in DNA: TGTGCCAGCATGGCGGGGCCCCTAGGTGGAAACACCATATATTTT.

The V call is TRBV15, the J call TRBJ1-2, with unresolved D. The CDR3 has 13 amino acids. Germline CDR1 reads LNHNV; CDR2 reads YYDKDF (reference sequence). V dropped 1 base and J dropped 4 bases, with 7 bases sitting between them. Here the CDR3 reads CATSRGGVYGYTF. CDR3 DNA: TGTGCCACCAGCAGAGGTGGGGTCTATGGCTACACCTTC.

This clone was seen a handful of times. The gene calls are TRBV11-2 and TRBJ2-7; 7 bases align to TRBD2. The CDR3 is made up of 15 amino acids. Germline loops: CDR1 SGHAT, CDR2 FQNNGV. The V and J ends lost 4 bases and 3 bases, in that order; junction bases with no gene match: 9. The CDR3 bases are TGTGCCAGCAGCTCGACCCGCGGGAGAAACTACGAGCAGTACTTC. Translation gives CASSSTRGRNYEQYF.

This chain connects TRBV6-5 to TRBJ2-7; D may be TRBD2 (5 bases). From germline, CDR1 is MNHEY and CDR2 SVGAGI. Trimming removed 2 bases from V and 2 bases from J, with 13 bases in between. The CDR3 runs 15 residues. The CDR3: CASSYDSGVPYEQYF. CDR3 sequence (DNA): TGTGCCAGCAGTTACGATTCCGGGGTACCCTACGAGCAGTACTTC.

CDR3 sequence reads: CASTLGQGGSYEQYF. The CDR3 DNA is TGTGCCAGCACCCTCGGACAGGGCGGCTCCTACGAGCAGTACTTC. This chain links TRBV6-5 with TRBJ2-7; 8 bases agree with TRBD1. Germline assignment: CDR1 MNHEY and CDR2 SVGAGI. The V segment lost 7 bases and the J segment 0 bases; nucleotides outside the gene matches: 8. The CDR3 totals 15 residues.